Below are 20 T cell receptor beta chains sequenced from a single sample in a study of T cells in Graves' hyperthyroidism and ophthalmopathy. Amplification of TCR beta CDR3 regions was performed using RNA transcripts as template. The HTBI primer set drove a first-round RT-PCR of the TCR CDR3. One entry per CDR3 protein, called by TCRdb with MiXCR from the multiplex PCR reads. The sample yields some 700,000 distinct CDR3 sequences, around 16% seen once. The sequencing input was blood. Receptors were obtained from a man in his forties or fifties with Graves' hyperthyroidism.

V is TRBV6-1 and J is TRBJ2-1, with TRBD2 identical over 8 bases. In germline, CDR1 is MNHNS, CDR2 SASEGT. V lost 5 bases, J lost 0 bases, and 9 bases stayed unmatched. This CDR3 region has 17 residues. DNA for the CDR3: TGTGCCAGCAGTCCCTGGGAAAGCGGGAGCTCCTACAATGAGCAGTTCTTC. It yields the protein CASSPWESGSSYNEQFF.

CDR3 loop: CASSEGTSDYEQYF. The CDR3 DNA reads TGCGCCAGCAGTGAGGGGACTAGCGACTACGAGCAGTACTTC. This rearrangement joins TRBV10-1 to TRBJ2-7; 10 positions match TRBD2. The CDR3 extends over 14 amino acids. V dropped 2 bases and J dropped 3; count of bases not matched to a gene: 1. Germline CDR1 is WNHNN and CDR2 is SYGVQD (reference sequence).

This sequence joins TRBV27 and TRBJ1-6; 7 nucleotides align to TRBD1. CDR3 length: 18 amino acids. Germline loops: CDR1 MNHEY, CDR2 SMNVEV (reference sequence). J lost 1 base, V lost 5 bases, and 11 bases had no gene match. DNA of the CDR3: TGTGCCAGCAGTCCCCCGGACAGGCACCGATCCTATAATTCACCCCTCCACTTT. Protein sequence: CASSPPDRHRSYNSPLHF.

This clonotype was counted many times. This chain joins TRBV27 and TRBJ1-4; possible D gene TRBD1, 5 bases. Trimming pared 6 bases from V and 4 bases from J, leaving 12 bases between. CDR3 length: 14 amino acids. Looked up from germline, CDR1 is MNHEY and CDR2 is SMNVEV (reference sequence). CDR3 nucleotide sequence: TGTGCCAGCAGCGACAGCCATCGTAATGAAAAACTGTTTTTT. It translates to CASSDSHRNEKLFF. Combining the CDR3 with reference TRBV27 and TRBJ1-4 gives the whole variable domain EAQVTQNPRYLITVTGKKLTVTCSQNMNHEYMSWYRQDPGLGLRQIYYSMNVEVTDKGDVPEGYKVSRKEKRNFPLILESPSPNQTSLYFCASSDSHRNEKLFFGSGTQLSVL.

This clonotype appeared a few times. CDR3: CASKTGTGNTGELFF. CDR3 nucleotide sequence: TGTGCCAGCAAAACCGGGACCGGCAACACCGGGGAGCTGTTTTTT. The chain combines TRBV12-3 or TRBV12-4 with TRBJ2-2; D might be TRBD1 or TRBD2, each matching 5 bases. The CDR3 has 15 residues. V shed 7 bases and J shed 2 bases, with 14 bases lying between them.

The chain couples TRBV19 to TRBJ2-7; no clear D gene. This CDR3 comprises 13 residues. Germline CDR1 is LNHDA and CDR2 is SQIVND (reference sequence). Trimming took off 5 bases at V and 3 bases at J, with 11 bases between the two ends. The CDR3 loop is CASSADISYEQYF. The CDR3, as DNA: TGTGCCAGTAGTGCAGACATCAGCTACGAGCAGTACTTC. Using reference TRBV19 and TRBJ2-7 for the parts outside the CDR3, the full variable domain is DGGITQSPKYLFRKEGQNVTLSCEQNLNHDAMYWYRQDPGQGLRLIYYSQIVNDFQKGDIAEGYSVSREKKESFPLTVTSAQKNPTAFYLCASSADISYEQYFGPGTRLTVT.

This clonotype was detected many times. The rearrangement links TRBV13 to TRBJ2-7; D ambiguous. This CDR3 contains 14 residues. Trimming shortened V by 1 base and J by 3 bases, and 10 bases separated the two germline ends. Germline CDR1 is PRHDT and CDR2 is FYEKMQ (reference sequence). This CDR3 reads CASSLESVHYEQYF. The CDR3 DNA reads TGTGCCAGCAGCTTAGAATCGGTGCACTACGAGCAGTACTTC.

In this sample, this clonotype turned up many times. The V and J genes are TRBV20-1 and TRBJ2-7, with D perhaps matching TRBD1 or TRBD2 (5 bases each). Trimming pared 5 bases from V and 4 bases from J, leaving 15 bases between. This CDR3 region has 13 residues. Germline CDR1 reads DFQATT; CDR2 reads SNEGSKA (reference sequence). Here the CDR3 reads CSAAGSREYEQYF. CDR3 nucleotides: TGCAGTGCTGCAGGGAGCAGAGAATACGAGCAGTACTTC.

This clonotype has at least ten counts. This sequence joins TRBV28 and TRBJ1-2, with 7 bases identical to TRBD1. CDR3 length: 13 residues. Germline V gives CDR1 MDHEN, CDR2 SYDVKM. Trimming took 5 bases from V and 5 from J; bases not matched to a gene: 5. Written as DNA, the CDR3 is TGTGCCAGCAGTCGCCGGGACAGATATGGCTACACCTTC. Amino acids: CASSRRDRYGYTF.

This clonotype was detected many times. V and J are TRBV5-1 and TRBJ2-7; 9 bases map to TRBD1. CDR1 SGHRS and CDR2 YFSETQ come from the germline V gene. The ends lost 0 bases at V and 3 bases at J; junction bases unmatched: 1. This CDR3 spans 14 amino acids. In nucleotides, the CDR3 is TGCGCCAGCAGCTTGGCGGACAGGGGCTACGAGCAGTACTTC. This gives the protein CASSLADRGYEQYF.

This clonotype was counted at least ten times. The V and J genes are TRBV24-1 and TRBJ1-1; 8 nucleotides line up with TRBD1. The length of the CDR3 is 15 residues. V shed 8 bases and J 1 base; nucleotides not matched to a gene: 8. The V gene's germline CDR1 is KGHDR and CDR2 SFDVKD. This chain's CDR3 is CATTDGQGTNTEAFF. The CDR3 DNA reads TGTGCCACCACCGATGGACAGGGTACGAACACTGAAGCTTTCTTT.

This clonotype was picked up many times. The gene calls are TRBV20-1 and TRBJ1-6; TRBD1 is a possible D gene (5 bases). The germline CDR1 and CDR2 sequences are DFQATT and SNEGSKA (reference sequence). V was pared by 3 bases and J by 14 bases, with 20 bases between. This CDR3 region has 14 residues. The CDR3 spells CSARGEEAVGTLHF. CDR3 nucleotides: TGCAGTGCTAGGGGGGAAGAAGCTGTCGGGACCCTCCACTTT.

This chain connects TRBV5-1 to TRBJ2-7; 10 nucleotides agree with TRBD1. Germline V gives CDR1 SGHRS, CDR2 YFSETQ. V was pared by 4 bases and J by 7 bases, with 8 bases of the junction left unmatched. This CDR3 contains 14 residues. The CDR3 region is CASSPSTGGGEQYF. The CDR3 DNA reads TGCGCCAGCAGCCCGTCGACAGGGGGCGGTGAGCAGTACTTC.

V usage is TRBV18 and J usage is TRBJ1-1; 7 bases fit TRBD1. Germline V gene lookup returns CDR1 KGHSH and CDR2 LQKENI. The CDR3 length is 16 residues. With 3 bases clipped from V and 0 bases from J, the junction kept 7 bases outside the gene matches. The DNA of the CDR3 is TGTGCCAGCTCACCGGGACAGTCCCAAATGAACACTGAAGCTTTCTTT. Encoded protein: CASSPGQSQMNTEAFF.

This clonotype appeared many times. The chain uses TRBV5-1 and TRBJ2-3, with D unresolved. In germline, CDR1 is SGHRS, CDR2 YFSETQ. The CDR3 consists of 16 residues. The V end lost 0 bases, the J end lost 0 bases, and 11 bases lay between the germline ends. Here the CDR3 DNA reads TGCGCCAGCAGCTTGGCCCCAGCTGCAAGCACAGATACGCAGTATTTT. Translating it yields CASSLAPAASTDTQYF.

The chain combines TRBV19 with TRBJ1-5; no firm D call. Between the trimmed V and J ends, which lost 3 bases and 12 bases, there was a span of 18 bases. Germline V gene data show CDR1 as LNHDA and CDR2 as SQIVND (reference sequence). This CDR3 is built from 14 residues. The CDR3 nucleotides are TGTGCCAGTAGTATTATCGGTGGGGATATGGTCCAGCATTTT. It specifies CASSIIGGDMVQHF.

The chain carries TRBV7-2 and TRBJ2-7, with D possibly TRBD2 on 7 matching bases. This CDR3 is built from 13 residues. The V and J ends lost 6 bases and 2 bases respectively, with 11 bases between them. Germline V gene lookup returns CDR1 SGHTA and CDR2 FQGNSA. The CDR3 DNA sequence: TGTGCCAGCAGTTGGGAGGGGGCCTACGAGCAGTACTTC. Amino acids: CASSWEGAYEQYF.

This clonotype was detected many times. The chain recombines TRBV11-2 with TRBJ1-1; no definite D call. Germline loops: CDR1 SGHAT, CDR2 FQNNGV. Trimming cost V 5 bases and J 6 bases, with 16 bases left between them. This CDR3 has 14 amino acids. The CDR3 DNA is TGTGCCAGCAGCACCCGGACGGATTCTTCTGAAGCTTTCTTT. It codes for CASSTRTDSSEAFF.

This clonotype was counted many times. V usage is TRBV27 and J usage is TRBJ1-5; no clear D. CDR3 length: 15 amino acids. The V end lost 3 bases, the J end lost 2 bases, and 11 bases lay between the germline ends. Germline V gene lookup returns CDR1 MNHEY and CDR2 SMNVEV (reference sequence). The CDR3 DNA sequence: TGTGCCAGCAGTTTGGGATCGGACGGCAATCAGCCCCAGCATTTT. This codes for CASSLGSDGNQPQHF.

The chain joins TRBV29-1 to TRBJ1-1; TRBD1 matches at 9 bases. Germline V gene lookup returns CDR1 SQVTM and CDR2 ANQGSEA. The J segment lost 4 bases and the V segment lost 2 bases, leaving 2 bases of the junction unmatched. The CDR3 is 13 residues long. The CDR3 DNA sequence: TGCAGCGTTGAAAAGGACAGGGGCACTGAAGCTTTCTTT. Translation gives CSVEKDRGTEAFF.